These 18 T cell receptor beta chains came from one sample sequenced in a study of blood T cells in healthy people across ages. The authors ran a second PCR of roughly 6 to 11 cycles using a sample-barcoded 5' primer and a J-beta primer mix. TCRdb independently ran MiXCR on the 5' RACE reads; one entry per CDR3 protein. The data hold 700,000 to 1,000,000 distinct CDR3 sequences, with around two fifths observed a single time. Specimen: blood. These receptors came from a man in his 60s in good health.

This chain joins TRBV7-6 and TRBJ1-2; D might be TRBD1 (6 bases). The CDR3 has 17 residues. The germline gives CDR1 SGHVS, CDR2 FNYEAQ. V was pared by 1 base and J by 6 bases, with 21 bases between. CDR3 coding DNA: TGTGCCAGCAGCTTAGGTGTTTCAGGGGTCGAAGGGAATGGCTACACCTTC. Translation gives CASSLGVSGVEGNGYTF. The complete variable domain, with remaining parts taken from reference TRBV7-6 and TRBJ1-2, reads GAGVSQSPRYKVTKRGQDVALRCDPISGHVSLYWYRQALGQGPEFLTYFNYEAQQDKSGLPNDRFSAERPEGSISTLTIQRTEQRDSAMYRCASSLGVSGVEGNGYTFGSGTRLTVV.

Concerning this clonotype itself: Its ends do not fully match the called genes, so a read error is possible. The chain recombines TRBV7-9 with TRBJ1-4; maybe TRBD1 (5 bases). The length of the CDR3 is 15 residues. Germline assignment: CDR1 SEHNR and CDR2 FQNEAQ (reference sequence). This chain's CDR3 is CASSLGGNTNGKLFF. CDR3 coding DNA: TGTGCCAGCAGCCTCGGGGGGAACACTAATGGAAAACTGTTTTTT.

The table lists this clonotype with a few counts. The genes are TRBV5-1 and TRBJ2-5; TRBD1 matches at 10 bases. The germline CDR1 and CDR2 sequences are SGHRS and YFSETQ. V dropped 4 bases and J dropped 3; count of bases not matched to a gene: 9. The length of the CDR3 is 16 residues. Here the CDR3 reads CASSIRDRGPEETQYF. CDR3 in DNA: TGCGCCAGCAGCATCCGGGACAGGGGACCTGAAGAGACCCAGTACTTC.

The rearrangement joins TRBV12-3 or TRBV12-4 to TRBJ2-3, with 8 bases that match TRBD2. The CDR3 spans 17 residues. V was clipped by 4 bases and J by 1 base; unmatched bases: 10. The CDR3 loop is CASSSAGVLLRTDTQYF. The CDR3 DNA is TGTGCCAGCAGTTCAGCGGGGGTGCTGTTACGCACAGATACGCAGTATTTT.

This clonotype was found a few times. The chain couples TRBV3-1 to TRBJ2-7; D possibly corresponds to TRBD1 (6 bases). CDR1 is LGHDT, CDR2 YNNKEL, per germline (reference sequence). The V gene lost 6 bases and the J gene lost 1 base, with 16 bases spanning the gap. The CDR3 loop spans 15 amino acids. The CDR3 region has the DNA TGTGCCAGCAGTCCTGAACTAGGACAGTCCTACGAGCAGTACTTC. Encoded protein: CASSPELGQSYEQYF.

Only a few counts were recorded for this clonotype. The chain is built from TRBV20-1 and TRBJ1-5; D not certain. This CDR3 is 15 amino acids long. Between the trimmed V and J ends, which lost 0 bases and 0 bases, there was a span of 9 bases. The germline CDR1 and CDR2 sequences are DFQATT and SNEGSKA (reference sequence). The CDR3 here is CSARERQNSNQPQHF. DNA for the CDR3: TGCAGTGCTAGAGAACGACAAAATAGCAATCAGCCCCAGCATTTT.

This clonotype was counted only a few times. V gene TRBV12-3 or TRBV12-4 combines with J gene TRBJ1-6; D not resolved. CDR3 length: 14 residues. Between the trimmed V and J ends, which lost 2 bases and 4 bases, there was a span of 6 bases. In DNA form, the CDR3 reads TGTGCCAGCAGTTTACACGGTTATAATTCACCCCTCCACTTT. Translated: CASSLHGYNSPLHF.

This clonotype has only a few counts. The chain carries TRBV7-8 and TRBJ2-5; D is tentatively TRBD1 or TRBD2 (5 bases each). The germline V gene encodes CDR1 SGHVS and CDR2 FQNEAQ. V lost 0 bases and J 5 bases, leaving 10 bases between the germline ends. The length of the CDR3 is 14 residues. Here the CDR3 reads CASSLARGTETQYF. Written as DNA, the CDR3 is TGTGCCAGCAGCTTAGCGCGTGGGACCGAGACCCAGTACTTC.

The table lists this clonotype with many counts. V usage is TRBV20-1 and J usage is TRBJ2-3; a possible D gene is TRBD2 (5 bases). This CDR3 comprises 14 residues. In germline, CDR1 is DFQATT, CDR2 SNEGSKA (reference sequence). Trimming shortened V by 5 bases and J by 1 base, and 13 bases separated the two germline ends. CDR3 sequence: CSARRWERTDTQYF. CDR3 sequence (DNA): TGCAGTGCTCGCCGCTGGGAGCGCACAGATACGCAGTATTTT.

Turning to this clonotype: This may arise from a read error, as a much more abundant clone is one base away. The V and J genes are TRBV5-1 and TRBJ2-5; 8 bases match TRBD1. TRBJ2-1 matches the DNA end more closely, so the J call is doubtful. Germline V gene lookup returns CDR1 SGHRS and CDR2 YFSETQ. The CDR3 length is 13 residues. The CDR3: CASSSGGSETQFF. CDR3 DNA: TGCGCCAGCAGCTCAGGGGGCTCAGAGACCCAGTTCTTC.

The V and J genes are TRBV6-5 and TRBJ1-1; a possible D gene is TRBD1 (6 bases). There are 16 residues in the CDR3. Germline CDR1 is MNHEY and CDR2 is SVGAGI. Trimming pared 5 bases from V and 1 base from J, leaving 17 bases between. CDR3 amino acids: CASSRNFWGANTEAFF. DNA for the CDR3: TGTGCCAGCAGTAGAAACTTTTGGGGGGCGAACACTGAAGCTTTCTTT.

This clonotype has just a few counts. The chain combines TRBV6-2 or TRBV6-3 with TRBJ1-2; no firm D call. Trimming removed 7 bases at V and 8 bases at J, with 14 bases between. Germline lookup yields CDR1 MNHEY and CDR2 SVGEGT. This CDR3 is 12 amino acids long. The CDR3 DNA reads as TGTGCCAGCACGGACGGCTTCTCGGGCTACACCTTC. Translated, it gives CASTDGFSGYTF.

The chain couples TRBV24-1 to TRBJ1-2; weak D call: TRBD1 (5 bases). The V end lost 5 bases, the J end lost 4 bases, and 19 bases lay between the germline ends. The germline V gene has CDR1 KGHDR and CDR2 SFDVKD. This CDR3 is built from 16 residues. The CDR3 bases are TGTGCCACCAGTGGGCCAGAAGGGGCGCGTGGCTATGGCTACACCTTC. It translates to CATSGPEGARGYGYTF.

The rearrangement links TRBV4-1 to TRBJ2-3; D is unclear. The V and J ends lost 4 bases and 3 bases respectively, with 11 bases between them. This CDR3 spans 14 amino acids. In germline, CDR1 is MGHRA, CDR2 YSYEKL. Here the CDR3 reads CASSRQLETDTQYF. The CDR3 DNA sequence: TGCGCCAGCAGCCGACAACTGGAGACAGATACGCAGTATTTT.

This clonotype was counted between two and nine times. The rearrangement joins TRBV4-3 to TRBJ2-3; TRBD1 is a possible D gene (6 bases). This CDR3 has 16 amino acids. Trimming took off 0 bases at V and 6 bases at J, with 16 bases between the two ends. Germline CDR1 reads LGHNA; CDR2 reads YSLEER. As DNA, the CDR3 is TGCGCCAGCAGCCAAGATGGCGCACAGGGCGAGGATACGCAGTATTTT. Protein sequence: CASSQDGAQGEDTQYF.

V gene TRBV2 combines with J gene TRBJ2-3; a weak D match, TRBD2 (7 bases). The germline V gene encodes CDR1 SNHLY and CDR2 FYNNEI. The CDR3 covers 17 residues. Trimming left V 6 bases short and J 1 base short, with 20 bases between. The CDR3 loop is CASRSPVGGRGTDTQYF. The CDR3 nucleotides are TGTGCCAGCAGGAGCCCCGTCGGGGGGCGGGGCACAGATACGCAGTATTTT. The variable domain in full, completed from reference TRBV2 and TRBJ2-3, reads EPEVTQTPSHQVTQMGQEVILRCVPISNHLYFYWYRQILGQKVEFLVSFYNNEISEKSEIFDDQFSVERPDGSNFTLKIRSTKLEDSAMYFCASRSPVGGRGTDTQYFGPGTRLTVL.

This clonotype has more than one count but fewer than ten. This chain links TRBV20-1 with TRBJ1-2; D might be TRBD1 (6 bases). Germline assignment: CDR1 DFQATT and CDR2 SNEGSKA (reference sequence). The CDR3 covers 12 residues. The V gene lost 6 bases and the J gene lost 3 bases, with 11 bases spanning the gap. The CDR3 coding sequence is TGCAGTGCAAGCCGGACAGACTATGGCTACACCTTC. It specifies CSASRTDYGYTF.

This clonotype occurred a few times. This sequence joins TRBV7-9 and TRBJ2-7, with D tentatively TRBD2 (8 bases). Germline values: CDR1 SEHNR, CDR2 FQNEAQ (reference sequence). The CDR3 spans 15 residues. V was pared by 8 bases and J by 1 base, with 18 bases between. This CDR3 is CASALRGGQSYEQYF. CDR3 sequence (DNA): TGTGCCAGCGCATTACGGGGGGGACAGTCCTACGAGCAGTACTTC.